The rows below give T cell receptor beta chains drawn from one sample of a study of PD-1 blockade in mismatch repair-deficient tumors. Here immunoSEQ multiplex PCR was the method, and the copy in TCRdb shows in-frame clones only, minus some. Here the sample spans around 120,000 clones, around 87% being singletons. The specimen was peripheral blood, collected 44 weeks after starting pembrolizumab. The receptors shown here come from an adult with mismatch repair-deficient cancer. Each CDR3 is given with its conserved first and last residue. A D gene is named only where the DNA matches it firmly. Not all rows give a size; the values are once, few, many and, for expanded clones, a class.

v_gene	j_gene	abundance	d_gene	CDR3aa	CDR3nt
TRBV15	TRBJ1-2	.	TRBD1	CATSRDPRGPYGYTF	TGTGCCACCAGCAGAGACCCCAGGGGGCCCTATGGCTACACCTTC
TRBV4-1	TRBJ2-5	.	TRBD1	CASSPTDRIGETQYF	TGCGCCAGCAGCCCTACGGACAGGATCGGTGAGACCCAGTACTTC
TRBV6-6	TRBJ2-1	.	.	CASSHAPVGYNEQFF	TGTGCCAGCAGTCACGCCCCGGTGGGATACAATGAGCAGTTCTTC
TRBV4-3	TRBJ1-4	.	.	CASSPRHGGEKLFF	TGCGCCAGCAGCCCGCGACACGGCGGAGAAAAACTGTTTTTT
TRBV7-8	TRBJ1-5	.	.	CASTIGGDQPQHF	TGTGCCAGCACCATAGGGGGGGACCAGCCCCAGCATTTT
TRBV7-2	TRBJ2-5	.	.	CASSLVWVNLQETQYF	TGTGCCAGCAGCCTAGTTTGGGTTAACCTACAAGAGACCCAGTACTTC
TRBV4-1	TRBJ2-5	.	TRBD1	CASSQGTGWETQYF	TGCGCCAGCAGCCAAGGGACAGGGTGGGAGACCCAGTACTTC
TRBV7-3	TRBJ2-3	.	.	CASSHGTDTQYF	TGTGCCAGCAGTCATGGGACAGATACGCAGTATTTT
TRBV11-2	TRBJ2-7	.	.	CASSLASTHYEQYF	TGTGCCAGCAGCTTAGCGTCGACCCACTACGAGCAGTACTTC
TRBV30	TRBJ2-7	.	.	CAWSVGDGPYEQYF	TGTGCCTGGAGTGTAGGGGACGGACCCTACGAGCAGTACTTC
TRBV27	TRBJ1-2	.	.	CASRPRGGNYGYTF	TGTGCCAGCAGACCCCGGGGGGGTAACTATGGCTACACCTTC
TRBV6-5	TRBJ2-7	.	TRBD1	CASSLRGLSSYEQYF	TGTGCCAGCAGTCTAAGGGGGCTCAGCTCCTACGAGCAGTACTTC
TRBV15	TRBJ2-1	.	TRBD2	CATSNLAGVSDEQFF	TGTGCCACCAGCAACTTAGCGGGAGTCTCGGATGAGCAGTTCTTC
TRBV4-3	TRBJ2-3	.	.	CASSQTGGKADTQYF	TGCGCCAGCAGCCAAACCGGGGGCAAAGCAGATACGCAGTATTTT
TRBV28	TRBJ2-5	few	.	CASSLDRVSETQYF	TGTGCCAGCAGTTTAGACCGGGTTTCGGAGACCCAGTACTTC
TRBV27	TRBJ2-3	.	TRBD1	CASSLYWDRGTDTQYF	TGTGCCAGCAGTTTATATTGGGACAGGGGCACAGATACGCAGTATTTT
TRBV19	TRBJ1-5	.	TRBD1	CASSATGDQPQHF	TGTGCCAGTAGTGCGACAGGGGATCAGCCCCAGCATTTT
TRBV6-6	TRBJ2-7	.	.	CASSYQGLYEQYF	TGTGCCAGCAGTTACCAGGGGTTATACGAGCAGTACTTC
TRBV7-8	TRBJ2-5	few	TRBD2	CASSFAGTSGIFQETQYF	TGTGCCAGCAGCTTCGCCGGGACTAGCGGCATATTCCAAGAGACCCAGTACTTC
TRBV14	TRBJ2-7	.	.	CASSQDGGTEQYF	TGTGCCAGCAGCCAAGACGGAGGGACCGAGCAGTACTTC
TRBV27	TRBJ2-3	.	.	CASNRWRGSTDTQYF	TGTGCCAGCAACCGATGGAGGGGGAGCACAGATACGCAGTATTTT
TRBV14	TRBJ1-1	.	.	CASSPTGWRTEAFF	TGTGCCAGCAGTCCAACAGGGTGGAGGACTGAAGCTTTCTTT
TRBV15	TRBJ2-1	.	TRBD1	CATRRTGITSYNEQFF	TGTGCCACCAGGAGGACAGGGATCACCTCCTACAATGAGCAGTTCTTC
TRBV9	TRBJ2-2	.	TRBD1	CASSVVDRGTGELFF	TGTGCCAGCAGCGTAGTCGACAGGGGAACCGGGGAGCTGTTTTTT
TRBV18	TRBJ2-3	.	TRBD1	CASSVQGTHTDTQYF	TGTGCCAGCTCGGTACAGGGGACACACACAGATACGCAGTATTTT
TRBV4-3	TRBJ1-3	.	.	CASSQALFGGSGNTIYF	TGCGCCAGCAGCCAGGCCCTCTTTGGGGGTTCTGGAAACACCATATATTTT
TRBV7-6	TRBJ2-3	.	TRBD2	CASSLLAAGGMGTDTQYF	TGTGCCAGCAGCTTATTAGCGGCGGGAGGGATGGGCACAGATACGCAGTATTTT
TRBV27	TRBJ1-1	.	.	CASSLSGVTEAFF	TGTGCCAGCAGTTTATCAGGGGTAACTGAAGCTTTCTTT
TRBV6-6	TRBJ2-7	.	.	CASRFNSADRVYEQYF	TGTGCCAGCAGGTTTAATTCCGCAGACAGAGTCTACGAGCAGTACTTC